Below, 27 T cell receptor beta chains from the same sample are listed, as sequenced in a study of cytomegalovirus exposure and HLA in healthy donors. This PCR relied on a set of 60 Vbeta primers and 13 Jbeta primers. Sequenced by immunoSEQ multiplex PCR; TCRdb stores in-frame clones only, minus some. The listing contains 35,000 to 45,000 clones. Sequencing used PBMCs. These receptors were taken from a woman aged 25 to 45 in good health and CMV-seropositive.

The chain carries TRBV19 and TRBJ1-4; 7 bases are a match to TRBD1. Germline-derived CDR1 and CDR2 are LNHDA and SQIVND (reference sequence). This CDR3 region has 14 residues. V lost 4 bases to trimming and J lost 7 bases; unmatched junction nucleotides: 6. The CDR3 here is CASSNRGGAEKLFF. The DNA of the CDR3 is TGTGCCAGTAGTAACAGGGGTGGGGCTGAAAAACTGTTTTTT.

The chain recombines TRBV30 with TRBJ1-4, with 7 bases that match TRBD1. Germline CDR1 reads GTSNPN; CDR2 reads SVGIG (reference sequence). CDR3 length equals 13 residues. With 4 bases clipped from V and 7 bases from J, the junction kept 6 bases outside the gene matches. CDR3 DNA: TGTGCCTGGAACGTTGGGACAGTTGAAAAACTGTTTTTT. This translates into CAWNVGTVEKLFF.

The rearrangement links TRBV10-3 to TRBJ2-3, with 16 nucleotides matching TRBD2. The CDR3 length is 16 residues. Germline V gene lookup returns CDR1 ENHRY and CDR2 SYGVKD. The J segment lost 6 bases and the V segment lost 4 bases, leaving 4 bases of the junction unmatched. The CDR3 is CAISAGTSGGADTQYF. CDR3 nucleotides: TGTGCCATCAGTGCCGGGACTAGCGGGGGGGCTGATACGCAGTATTTT.

The rearrangement joins TRBV7-9 to TRBJ1-6; 7 bases match TRBD1. Trimming at V came to 1 base and at J to 6 bases, leaving 3 bases not matched to a gene. The length of the CDR3 is 15 residues. Per germline, CDR1 SEHNR and CDR2 FQNEAQ (reference sequence). CDR3 coding DNA: TGTGCCAGCAGCTTAGACGGGACAGCTAATTCACCCCTCCACTTT. Amino acids: CASSLDGTANSPLHF.

This chain links TRBV18 with TRBJ1-2; D is perhaps TRBD1 (5 bases). Trimming stripped 2 bases from V and 8 bases from J, with 15 bases between. The CDR3 is 14 residues long. Per the germline V gene, CDR1 is KGHSH and CDR2 is LQKENI. CDR3 in DNA: TGTGCCAGCTCACCATCTGGGACCGCGGGAGGCTACACCTTC. Translated: CASSPSGTAGGYTF.

V and J are TRBV29-1 and TRBJ2-1; 14 nucleotides agree with TRBD2. The V and J ends lost 5 bases and 4 bases, in that order; junction bases with no gene match: 7. Per the germline V gene, CDR1 is SQVTM and CDR2 is ANQGSEA. The CDR3 is made up of 16 amino acids. CDR3 protein: CSVIGTSGGRYNEQFF. The CDR3 nucleotides read TGCAGCGTTATCGGGACTAGCGGGGGAAGGTACAATGAGCAGTTCTTC.

The chain joins TRBV4-1 to TRBJ1-6, with D uncertain. The CDR3 runs to 15 residues. CDR1 is MGHRA and CDR2 is YSYEKL in the germline V gene. V was shortened by 0 bases and J by 6 bases, with 9 bases between the two germline ends. CDR3 in DNA: TGCGCCAGCAGCCAAGATATAACAGCTAATTCACCCCTCCACTTT. Encoded protein: CASSQDITANSPLHF.

About this clone itself: Other DNA sequences within the sample encode an identical CDR3. The chain recombines TRBV7-9 with TRBJ1-2, with TRBD1 matching 8 bases. The V gene end was trimmed by 4 bases and the J gene end by 4 bases; junction bases not matched to a gene: 2. CDR1 is SEHNR, CDR2 FQNEAQ, per germline (reference sequence). This CDR3 spans 13 amino acids. CDR3 DNA sequence: TGTGCCAGCAGCTCAGGACAGGGCTATGGCTACACCTTC. This encodes CASSSGQGYGYTF.

The CDR3 protein is CSVDNWSNTEAFF. As DNA, the CDR3 is TGCAGCGTTGATAATTGGAGTAACACTGAAGCTTTCTTT. The chain uses TRBV29-1 and TRBJ1-1; D is unclear. The CDR3 contains 13 residues. Germline V gene data show CDR1 as SQVTM and CDR2 as ANQGSEA. The germline V and J ends were trimmed by 3 bases and 2 bases, with 10 bases remaining between them.

The chain employs TRBV5-4 and TRBJ2-2, with 10 bases aligning to TRBD1. The CDR3 is 16 residues long. The V gene's germline CDR1 is SGHNT and CDR2 YYREEE (reference sequence). V gave up 1 base and J gave up 7 bases; unmatched junction bases: 7. DNA for the CDR3: TGTGCCAGCAGCTTGTATTGGGACAGGGGTGGCGGGGAGCTGTTTTTT. It translates to CASSLYWDRGGGELFF.

Frequency places this clone as medium-sized. The rearrangement joins TRBV6-4 to TRBJ2-1; 11 positions match TRBD1. This CDR3 has 14 amino acids. Trimming cost V 2 bases and J 6 bases; bases outside gene matches: 0. Germline V CDR1 and CDR2: MRHNA, SNTAGT. CDR3 in amino acids: CASSDGTGGNEQFF. The CDR3 nucleotides are TGTGCCAGCAGTGACGGGACAGGGGGCAATGAGCAGTTCTTC.

V gene TRBV11-2 combines with J gene TRBJ2-2; D not certain. The V end was cut by 1 base, the J end by 0 bases, with 6 bases between. Germline CDR1 SGHAT, CDR2 FQNNGV. The CDR3 is 15 amino acids. In DNA form, the CDR3 reads TGTGCCAGCAGCTTAGGATTAGCGAACACCGGGGAGCTGTTTTTT. Residues: CASSLGLANTGELFF.

The chain uses TRBV25-1 and TRBJ1-2; TRBD1 aligns across 8 bases. Germline V gene lookup returns CDR1 MGHDK and CDR2 SYGVNS. The CDR3 has 16 amino acids. J was trimmed by 5 bases and V by 1 base; bases with no gene match: 9. CDR3 protein: CASSESRPGGGYGYTF. CDR3 nucleotides: TGTGCCAGCAGTGAATCGAGGCCAGGGGGCGGGTATGGCTACACCTTC.

The genes are TRBV18 and TRBJ2-5; 11 bases are a match to TRBD2. CDR1 is KGHSH, CDR2 LQKENI, per germline. J lost 5 bases, V lost 6 bases, and 11 bases had no gene match. This CDR3 spans 16 amino acids. Here the CDR3 reads CASSSEASGGQETQYF. The CDR3 bases are TGTGCCAGCTCGTCCGAGGCTAGCGGGGGGCAGGAGACCCAGTACTTC. Based on the CDR3 plus reference TRBV18 and TRBJ2-5, the full variable domain is NAGVMQNPRHLVRRRGQEARLRCSPMKGHSHVYWYRQLPEEGLKFMVYLQKENIIDESGMPKERFSAEFPKEGPSILRIQQVVRGDSAAYFCASSSEASGGQETQYFGPGTRLLVL.

The gene calls are TRBV7-2 and TRBJ2-2, with D perhaps matching TRBD1 (6 bases). V was shortened by 0 bases and J by 6 bases, with 20 bases between the two germline ends. The germline CDR1 and CDR2 sequences are SGHTA and FQGNSA. The CDR3 has 18 amino acids. This CDR3 reads CASSLALLNRVSAGELFF. CDR3 nucleotides: TGTGCCAGCAGCTTAGCGCTTCTTAACAGGGTTAGCGCCGGGGAGCTGTTTTTT.

The chain links TRBV7-2 to TRBJ2-2, with D maybe TRBD1 (5 bases). CDR1 is SGHTA, CDR2 FQGNSA, per germline. With 5 bases removed from V and 9 bases from J, the gap between germline ends came to 13 bases. This CDR3 has 13 amino acids. The CDR3 here is CASSDLGARELFF. The CDR3 coding sequence is TGTGCCAGCAGCGACTTAGGGGCCAGGGAGCTGTTTTTT.

This rearrangement joins TRBV12-5 to TRBJ2-5; 9 bases are a match to TRBD2. Germline-derived CDR1 and CDR2 are LGHNT and FRNRAP. V trimming: 6 bases; J trimming: 1 base; junction bases outside the gene matches: 12. CDR3 length: 17 amino acids. Here the CDR3 reads CASGSTPSGGSQETQYF. The CDR3 bases are TGTGCTAGTGGATCGACCCCCAGCGGGGGGTCCCAAGAGACCCAGTACTTC.

The chain couples TRBV7-2 to TRBJ2-7; the D is unclear. Trimming cost V 7 bases and J 1 base, with 8 bases left between them. Germline V lookup: CDR1 SGHTA, CDR2 FQGNSA. There are 12 residues in the CDR3. CDR3: CASNHGSYEQYF. CDR3 nucleotide sequence: TGTGCCAGCAATCACGGTTCCTACGAGCAGTACTTC.

This sequence joins TRBV6-6 and TRBJ2-7, with 8 positions matching TRBD2. Trimming at V came to 7 bases and at J to 2 bases, leaving 13 bases not matched to a gene. CDR1 MNHNY and CDR2 SVGAGI come from the germline V gene (reference sequence). The CDR3 sequence is 16 residues long. This CDR3 is CASTTPSGGLPYEQYF. The CDR3 DNA reads TGTGCCAGCACCACCCCCAGCGGGGGCCTTCCCTACGAGCAGTACTTC.

The chain carries TRBV5-6 and TRBJ2-5; possibly TRBD2 for D (6 bases). This CDR3 has 15 residues. V was shortened by 1 base and J by 4 bases, with 14 bases between the two germline ends. The germline gives CDR1 SGHDT, CDR2 YYEEEE. CDR3 loop: CASSLRGTGVETQYF. CDR3 DNA sequence: TGTGCCAGCAGCTTGCGAGGGACTGGGGTAGAGACCCAGTACTTC.

The V call is TRBV4-1, the J call TRBJ2-6; D is undetermined. The CDR3 contains 18 residues. CDR1 and CDR2 (germline): MGHRA, YSYEKL. V was pared by 1 base and J by 0 bases, with 13 bases between. CDR3 in amino acids: CASSQVDLGISGANVLTF. The CDR3, as DNA: TGCGCCAGCAGCCAAGTTGATCTAGGTATCTCTGGGGCCAACGTCCTGACTTTC.

The chain uses TRBV6-1 and TRBJ1-1, with unresolved D. The CDR3 has 14 residues. Germline CDR1 reads MNHNS; CDR2 reads SASEGT. V shed 2 bases and J shed 3 bases, with 10 bases lying between them. DNA of the CDR3: TGTGCCAGCAGTGAAATATGGGCAGACACTGAAGCTTTCTTT. Translating gives CASSEIWADTEAFF.

The rearrangement joins TRBV6-5 to TRBJ1-3; a possible D gene is TRBD1 (5 bases). The V and J ends lost 10 bases and 0 bases respectively, with 16 bases between them. The CDR3 sequence is 15 residues long. Germline V gene lookup returns CDR1 MNHEY and CDR2 SVGAGI. CDR3 residues: CATTTGLSSGNTIYF. DNA for the CDR3: TGTGCCACCACGACGGGACTTAGCTCTGGAAACACCATATATTTT.

The gene calls are TRBV5-4 and TRBJ1-6; D is undetermined. V was shortened by 4 bases and J by 4 bases, with 9 bases between the two germline ends. There are 14 residues in the CDR3. The germline gives CDR1 SGHNT, CDR2 YYREEE (reference sequence). CDR3 sequence (DNA): TGTGCCAGCAGCCTACAGAGTTATAATTCACCCCTCCACTTT. Its protein is CASSLQSYNSPLHF.

The V call is TRBV27, the J call TRBJ2-1, with 7 bases lining up with TRBD2. With V trimmed by 3 bases and J by 14 bases, 7 bases remained unmatched. CDR3 size: 12 residues. CDR1 is MNHEY and CDR2 is SMNVEV in the germline V gene (reference sequence). DNA for the CDR3: TGTGCCAGCAGTTTTCGCGGGGGAGGAGAGTTCTTC. It specifies CASSFRGGGEFF.

The CDR3 is CASSTGTGSSYEQYF. As DNA, the CDR3 is TGTGCCAGTAGTACCGGGACAGGTTCCTCCTACGAGCAGTACTTC. This chain uses TRBV19 with TRBJ2-7; 8 bases map to TRBD1. CDR1 is LNHDA and CDR2 is SQIVND in the germline V gene (reference sequence). After removal of 4 bases from V and 0 bases from J, the junction contained 5 bases not matched to a gene. The CDR3 is 15 residues long.

The rearrangement uses TRBV9 and TRBJ2-5; D possibly corresponds to TRBD1 (5 bases). Germline V gene sequence: CDR1 SGDLS, CDR2 YYNGEE. This CDR3 is 14 amino acids long. V lost 1 base and J 4 bases, leaving 11 bases between the germline ends. The CDR3 nucleotides are TGTGCCAGCAGCGTAAGCATTACAGGAGAGACCCAGTACTTC. Protein product: CASSVSITGETQYF.